These T cell receptor beta chains were read from a single sample in a study of blood T cell repertoires in COVID-19. Only in-frame clones appear in the TCRdb table, and some are missing; sequencing was by immunoSEQ multiplex PCR. The sample yields about 4,300 clones, approximately 82% seen once. The sample taken for sequencing was peripheral blood. The receptors originated from a human donor with active or convalescent COVID-19. The donor label of this sample is uncertain. Each CDR3 is given with its conserved first and last residue. The order of the fields is D gene, clone size, V gene, J gene, CDR3 protein, CDR3 DNA. A D gene is named only where the DNA matches it firmly. Clone size is given for some rows only: seen once, a few or many times, or a class if the clone is expanded.

-	-	TRBV5-1	TRBJ1-2	CASSRDTGPYGYTF	TGCGCCAGCAGCAGGGACACTGGGCCCTATGGCTACACCTTC
-	-	TRBV5-5	TRBJ2-5	CASKGSQETQYF	TGTGCCAGCAAGGGGTCCCAAGAGACCCAGTACTTC
-	-	TRBV18	TRBJ2-1	CASSPPSVIGEQFF	TGTGCCAGCTCACCACCAAGCGTAATCGGTGAGCAGTTCTTC
-	-	TRBV25-1	TRBJ2-2	CASSGTRGNTGELFF	TGTGCCAGCAGTGGAACCAGGGGGAACACCGGGGAGCTGTTTTTT
-	-	TRBV3-1/TRBV3-2	TRBJ2-5	CASSVNQETQYF	TGTGCCAGCAGCGTTAACCAAGAGACCCAGTACTTC
TRBD2	-	TRBV30	TRBJ2-1	CAWNEGLDYEQFF	TGTGCCTGGAATGAGGGACTAGACTATGAGCAGTTCTTC
-	-	TRBV19	TRBJ1-2	CASSIAGRGYTF	TGTGCCAGTAGTATTGCGGGGCGCGGCTACACCTTC
-	-	TRBV4-2	TRBJ2-6	CASSREALTGANVLTF	TGTGCCAGCAGCCGAGAAGCGCTCACTGGGGCCAACGTCCTGACTTTC
-	-	TRBV19	TRBJ1-2	CASSHRESGYTF	TGTGCCAGTAGTCACAGGGAATCCGGCTACACCTTC
TRBD1	-	TRBV7-9	TRBJ2-1	CASSFRQGDNEQFF	TGTGCCAGCAGCTTCCGACAGGGTGACAATGAGCAGTTCTTC
-	-	TRBV4-1	TRBJ2-7	CASSQEMGSYEQYF	TGCGCCAGCAGCCAAGAAATGGGGAGCTACGAGCAGTACTTC
TRBD2	-	TRBV7-3	TRBJ2-7	CASSLTAGDSEQYF	TGTGCCAGCAGCTTAACAGCGGGAGACTCCGAGCAGTACTTC
TRBD1	-	TRBV19	TRBJ1-6	CASSIQGANSPLHF	TGTGCCAGTAGTATACAGGGGGCTAATTCACCCCTCCACTTT
TRBD2	-	TRBV2	TRBJ2-1	CASSESGLAYNEQFF	TGTGCCAGCAGTGAGTCGGGACTAGCGTACAATGAGCAGTTCTTC
TRBD1	-	TRBV28	TRBJ2-5	CASSADRARETQYF	TGTGCCAGCAGTGCCGACAGGGCCCGAGAGACCCAGTACTTC
TRBD2	once	TRBV5-8	TRBJ2-7	CASSQGGGEQYF	TGTGCCAGCAGCCAGGGCGGGGGCGAGCAGTACTTC
-	-	TRBV10-3	TRBJ2-7	CAISGSYSYEQYF	TGTGCCATCAGTGGATCCTACTCCTACGAGCAGTACTTC
TRBD1	once	TRBV29-1	TRBJ2-7	CSVSDRAQYF	TGCAGCGTGTCGGACAGGGCGCAGTACTTC
-	-	TRBV30	TRBJ1-1	CAWSVSGREFETFF	TGTGCCTGGAGTGTATCAGGAAGAGAATTCGAAACTTTCTTT
-	-	TRBV6-5	TRBJ1-2	CASRSPVQNGYTF	TGTGCCAGCAGGTCCCCGGTCCAAAATGGCTACACCTTC
-	-	TRBV18	TRBJ2-1	CASSPRQDSYNEQFF	TGTGCCAGCTCACCACGGCAGGACTCCTACAATGAGCAGTTCTTC
TRBD2	-	TRBV11-2	TRBJ2-3	CASSPPSGTNFGDTQYF	TGTGCCAGCAGCCCCCCTTCGGGGACTAACTTTGGAGATACGCAGTATTTT
TRBD1	-	TRBV7-9	TRBJ1-2	CASSQGQGANGYTF	TGTGCCAGCAGCCAAGGGCAGGGGGCTAATGGCTACACCTTC
-	-	TRBV5-1	TRBJ1-3	CASSLEGTGNTIYF	TGCGCCAGCAGCTTGGAGGGGACTGGAAACACCATATATTTT
TRBD1	-	TRBV20-1	TRBJ1-2	CSASQGVGYGYTF	TGCAGTGCTAGTCAGGGGGTGGGCTATGGCTACACCTTC
TRBD2	once	TRBV3-1/TRBV3-2	TRBJ2-3	CASSQGLAGTDTQYF	TGTGCCAGCAGCCAAGGGCTAGCGGGCACAGATACGCAGTATTTT
-	-	TRBV24-1	TRBJ1-5	CATSMPGDSNQPQHF	TGTGCCACCAGTATGCCCGGTGATAGCAATCAGCCCCAGCATTTT
-	-	TRBV30	TRBJ2-7	CAWSGSGPYEQYF	TGTGCCTGGAGTGGGAGCGGACCCTACGAGCAGTACTTC
-	once	TRBV5-4	TRBJ2-3	CASSLGRGRTDTQYF	TGTGCCAGCAGCTTGGGCAGGGGTAGAACAGATACGCAGTATTTT
TRBD2	few	TRBV14	TRBJ2-7	CASSQAGTSGTYEQYF	TGTGCCAGCAGCCAGGCAGGGACTAGCGGGACCTACGAGCAGTACTTC
-	few	TRBV9	TRBJ1-6	CASSSQRTGNSPLHF	TGTGCCAGCAGCTCACAGAGGACGGGGAATTCACCCCTCCACTTT
-	-	TRBV25-1	TRBJ2-2	CASSERESTGELFF	TGTGCCAGCAGTGAAAGGGAGTCGACCGGGGAGCTGTTTTTT
TRBD2	once	TRBV6-1	TRBJ2-7	CASSESGRGNEQYF	TGTGCCAGCAGTGAGTCAGGGCGGGGGAACGAGCAGTACTTC
TRBD1	-	TRBV2	TRBJ2-5	CASSVDRGYQETQYF	TGTGCCAGCAGTGTTGACAGGGGGTACCAAGAGACCCAGTACTTC
TRBD1	-	TRBV9	TRBJ2-2	CASSTGQGANTGELFF	TGTGCCAGCAGCACCGGACAGGGGGCGAACACCGGGGAGCTGTTTTTT
TRBD1	-	TRBV2	TRBJ2-3	CASNTGQTTDTQYF	TGTGCCAGCAACACGGGACAGACCACAGATACGCAGTATTTT
-	-	TRBV6-5	TRBJ1-2	CASSSDYEGYGYTF	TGTGCCAGCAGTTCAGATTACGAGGGCTATGGCTACACCTTC
TRBD1	-	TRBV28	TRBJ2-7	CASRHGTDFSYEQYF	TGTGCCAGCAGGCATGGGACAGACTTCTCCTACGAGCAGTACTTC
-	-	TRBV10-2	TRBJ1-5	CASSNDRSGNQPQHF	TGCGCCAGCAGCAATGACAGGTCGGGCAATCAGCCCCAGCATTTT
TRBD2	-	TRBV19	TRBJ2-7	CASSSTREGEQYF	TGTGCCAGTAGTTCAACTAGGGAGGGCGAGCAGTACTTC